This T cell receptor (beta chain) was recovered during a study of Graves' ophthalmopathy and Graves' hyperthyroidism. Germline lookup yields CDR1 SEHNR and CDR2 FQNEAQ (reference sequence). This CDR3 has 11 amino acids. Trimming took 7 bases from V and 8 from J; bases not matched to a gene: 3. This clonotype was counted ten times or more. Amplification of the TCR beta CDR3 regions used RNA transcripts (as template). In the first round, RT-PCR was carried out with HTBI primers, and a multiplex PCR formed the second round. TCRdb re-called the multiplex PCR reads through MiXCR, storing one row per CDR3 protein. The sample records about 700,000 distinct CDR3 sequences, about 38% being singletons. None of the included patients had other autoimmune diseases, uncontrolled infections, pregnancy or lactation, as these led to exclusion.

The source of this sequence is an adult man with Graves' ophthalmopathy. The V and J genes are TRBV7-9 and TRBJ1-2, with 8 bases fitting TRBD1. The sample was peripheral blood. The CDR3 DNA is TGTGCCAGCACGGACAGGGACGGCTACACCTTC. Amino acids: CASTDRDGYTF.